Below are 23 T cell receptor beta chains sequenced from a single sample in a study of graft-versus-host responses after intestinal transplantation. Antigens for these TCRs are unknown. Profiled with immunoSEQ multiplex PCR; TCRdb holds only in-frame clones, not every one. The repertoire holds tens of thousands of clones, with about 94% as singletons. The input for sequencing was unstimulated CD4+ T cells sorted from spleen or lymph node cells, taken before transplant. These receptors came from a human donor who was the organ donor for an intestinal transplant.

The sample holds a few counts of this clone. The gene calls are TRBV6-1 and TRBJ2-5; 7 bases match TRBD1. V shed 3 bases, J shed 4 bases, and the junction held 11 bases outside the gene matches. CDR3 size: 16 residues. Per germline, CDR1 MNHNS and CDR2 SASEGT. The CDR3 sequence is CASSDFLIRGRETQYF. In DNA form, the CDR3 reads TGTGCCAGCAGTGATTTTTTAATAAGGGGGCGAGAGACCCAGTACTTC.

The DNA of the CDR3 is TGTGCCAGCAGTAGGGCTTCTGGGGCCAACGTCCTGACTTTC. This sequence encodes CASSRASGANVLTF. The chain links TRBV28 to TRBJ2-6; D is ambiguous. Germline CDR1 MDHEN, CDR2 SYDVKM. V was shortened by 5 bases and J by 1 base, with 6 bases between the two germline ends. CDR3 length: 14 amino acids. Full variable domain (remainder filled in from reference TRBV28 and TRBJ2-6): DVKVTQSSRYLVKRTGEKVFLECVQDMDHENMFWYRQDPGLGLRLIYFSYDVKMKEKGDIPEGYSVSREKKERFSLILESASTNQTSMYLCASSRASGANVLTFGAGSRLTVL.

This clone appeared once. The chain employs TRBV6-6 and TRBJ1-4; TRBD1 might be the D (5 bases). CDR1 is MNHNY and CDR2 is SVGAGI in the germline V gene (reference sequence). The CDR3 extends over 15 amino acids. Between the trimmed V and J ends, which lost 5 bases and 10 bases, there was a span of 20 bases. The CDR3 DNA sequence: TGTGCCAGCAGTCCCCTCCGGGGGGGATTAGGAAAACTGTTTTTT. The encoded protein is CASSPLRGGLGKLFF.

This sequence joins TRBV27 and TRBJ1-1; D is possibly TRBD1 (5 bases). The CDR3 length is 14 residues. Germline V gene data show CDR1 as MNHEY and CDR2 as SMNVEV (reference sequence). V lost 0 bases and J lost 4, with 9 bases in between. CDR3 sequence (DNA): TGTGCCAGCAGTTTATCCGGGACGATCACTGAAGCTTTCTTT. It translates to CASSLSGTITEAFF.

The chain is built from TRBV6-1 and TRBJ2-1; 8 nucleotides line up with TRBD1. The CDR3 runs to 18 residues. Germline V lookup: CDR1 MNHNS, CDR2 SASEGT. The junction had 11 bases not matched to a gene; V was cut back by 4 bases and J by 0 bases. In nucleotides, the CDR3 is TGTGCCAGCAGTGGGGCAGGGGGCCTTAATAGCTCCTACAATGAGCAGTTCTTC. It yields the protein CASSGAGGLNSSYNEQFF.

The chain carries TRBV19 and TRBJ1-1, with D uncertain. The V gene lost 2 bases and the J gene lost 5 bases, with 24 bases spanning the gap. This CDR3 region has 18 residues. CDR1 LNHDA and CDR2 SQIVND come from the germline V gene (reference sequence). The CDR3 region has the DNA TGTGCCAGTAGTATAAGGTCGCACGGGGAGCCCTCATGGACTGAAGCTTTCTTT. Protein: CASSIRSHGEPSWTEAFF.

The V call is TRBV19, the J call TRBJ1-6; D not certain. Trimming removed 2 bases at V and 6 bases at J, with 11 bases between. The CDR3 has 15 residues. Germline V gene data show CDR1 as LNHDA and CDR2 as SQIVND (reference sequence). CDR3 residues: CASSITRRFNSPLHF. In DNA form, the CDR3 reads TGTGCCAGTAGTATAACCAGAAGATTTAATTCACCCCTCCACTTT.

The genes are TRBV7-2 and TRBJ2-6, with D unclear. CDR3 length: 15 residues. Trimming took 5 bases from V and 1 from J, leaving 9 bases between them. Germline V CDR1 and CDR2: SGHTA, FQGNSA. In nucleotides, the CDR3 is TGTGCCAGCAGCCCCCGTTATTCTGGGGCCAACGTCCTGACTTTC. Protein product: CASSPRYSGANVLTF.

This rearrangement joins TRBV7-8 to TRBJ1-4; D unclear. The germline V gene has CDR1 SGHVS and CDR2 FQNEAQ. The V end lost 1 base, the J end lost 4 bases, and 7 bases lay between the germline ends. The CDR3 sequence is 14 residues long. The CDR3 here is CASSLGLGNEKLFF. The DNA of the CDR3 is TGTGCCAGCAGCTTAGGGTTGGGTAATGAAAAACTGTTTTTT.

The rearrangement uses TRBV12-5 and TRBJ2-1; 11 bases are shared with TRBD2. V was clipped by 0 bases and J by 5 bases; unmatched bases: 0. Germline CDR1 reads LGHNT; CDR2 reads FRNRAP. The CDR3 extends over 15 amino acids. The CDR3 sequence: CASGLVLAGDNEQFF. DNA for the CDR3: TGTGCTAGTGGTTTGGTACTAGCGGGGGACAATGAGCAGTTCTTC.

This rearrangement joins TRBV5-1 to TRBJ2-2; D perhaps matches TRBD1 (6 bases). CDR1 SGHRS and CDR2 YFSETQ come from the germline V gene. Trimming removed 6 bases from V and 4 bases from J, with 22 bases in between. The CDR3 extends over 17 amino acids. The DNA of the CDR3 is TGCGCCAGCACGAAGACCGAAAGGGGGAGCGGCACCGGGGAGCTGTTTTTT. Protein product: CASTKTERGSGTGELFF.

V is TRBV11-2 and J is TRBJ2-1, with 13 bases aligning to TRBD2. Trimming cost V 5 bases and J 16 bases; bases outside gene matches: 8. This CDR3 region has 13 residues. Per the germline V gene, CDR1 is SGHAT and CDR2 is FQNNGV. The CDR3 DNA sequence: TGTGCCAGCAGCCTAACTAGCGGGGGGGCTCCTTTCTTC. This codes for CASSLTSGGAPFF.

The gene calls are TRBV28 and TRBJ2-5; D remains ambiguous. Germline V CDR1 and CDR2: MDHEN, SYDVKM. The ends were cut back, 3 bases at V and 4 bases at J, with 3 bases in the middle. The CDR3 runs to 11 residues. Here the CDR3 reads CASSFTETQYF. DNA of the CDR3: TGTGCCAGCAGTTTTACAGAGACCCAGTACTTC.

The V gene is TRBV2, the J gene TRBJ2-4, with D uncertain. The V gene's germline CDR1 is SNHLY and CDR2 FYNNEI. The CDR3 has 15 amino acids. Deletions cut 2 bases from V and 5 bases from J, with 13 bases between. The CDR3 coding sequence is TGTGCCAGCAGTGAATTGGGTTGGACGGAAAACATTCAGTACTTC. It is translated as CASSELGWTENIQYF.

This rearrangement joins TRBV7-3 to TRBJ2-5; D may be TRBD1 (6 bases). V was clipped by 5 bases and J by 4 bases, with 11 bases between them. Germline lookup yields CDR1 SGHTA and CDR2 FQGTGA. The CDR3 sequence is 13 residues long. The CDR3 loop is CASSRKTGETQYF. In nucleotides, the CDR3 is TGTGCCAGCAGCCGAAAGACAGGAGAGACCCAGTACTTC.

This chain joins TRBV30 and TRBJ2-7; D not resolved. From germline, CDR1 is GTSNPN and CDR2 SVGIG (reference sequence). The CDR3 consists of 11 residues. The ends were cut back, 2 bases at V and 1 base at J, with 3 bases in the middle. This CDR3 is CAWSPSYEQYF. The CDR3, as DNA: TGTGCCTGGAGTCCATCCTACGAGCAGTACTTC. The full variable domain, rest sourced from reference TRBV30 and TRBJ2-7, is SQTIHQWPATLVQPVGSPLSLECTVEGTSNPNLYWYRQAAGRGLQLLFYSVGIGQISSEVPQNLSASRPQDRQFILSSKKLLLSDSGFYLCAWSPSYEQYFGPGTRLTVT.

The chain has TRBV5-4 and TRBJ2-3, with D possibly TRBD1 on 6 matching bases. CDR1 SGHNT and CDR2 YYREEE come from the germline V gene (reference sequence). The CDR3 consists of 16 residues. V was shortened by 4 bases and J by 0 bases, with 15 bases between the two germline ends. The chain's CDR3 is CASSRGHQTSTDTQYF. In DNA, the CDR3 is TGTGCCAGCAGCCGGGGACACCAGACTAGCACAGATACGCAGTATTTT.

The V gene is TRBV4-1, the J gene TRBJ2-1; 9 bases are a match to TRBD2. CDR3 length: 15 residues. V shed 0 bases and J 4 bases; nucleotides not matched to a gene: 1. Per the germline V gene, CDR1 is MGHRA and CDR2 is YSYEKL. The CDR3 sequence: CASSQDSGGYNEQFF. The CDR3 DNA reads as TGCGCCAGCAGCCAAGATAGCGGGGGATACAATGAGCAGTTCTTC.

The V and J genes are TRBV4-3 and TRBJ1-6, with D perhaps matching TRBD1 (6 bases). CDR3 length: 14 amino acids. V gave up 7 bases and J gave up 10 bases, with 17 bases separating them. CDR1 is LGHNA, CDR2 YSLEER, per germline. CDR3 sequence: CASTQMRGSSPLHF. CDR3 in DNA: TGCGCCAGCACTCAAATGAGGGGGTCCTCACCCCTCCACTTT.

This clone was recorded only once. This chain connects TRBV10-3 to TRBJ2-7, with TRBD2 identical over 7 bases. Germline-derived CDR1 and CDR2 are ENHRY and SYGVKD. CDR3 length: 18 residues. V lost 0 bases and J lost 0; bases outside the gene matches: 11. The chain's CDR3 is CAISESGSGVRSSYEQYF. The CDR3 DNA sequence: TGTGCCATCAGTGAGTCAGGGAGCGGGGTTAGGAGCTCCTACGAGCAGTACTTC.

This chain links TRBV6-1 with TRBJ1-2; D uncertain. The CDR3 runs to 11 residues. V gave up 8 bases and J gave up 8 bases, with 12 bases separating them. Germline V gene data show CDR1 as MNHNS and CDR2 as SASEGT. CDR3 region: CASSRHSGYTF. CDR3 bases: TGTGCCAGCTCTCGGCACTCCGGCTACACCTTC.

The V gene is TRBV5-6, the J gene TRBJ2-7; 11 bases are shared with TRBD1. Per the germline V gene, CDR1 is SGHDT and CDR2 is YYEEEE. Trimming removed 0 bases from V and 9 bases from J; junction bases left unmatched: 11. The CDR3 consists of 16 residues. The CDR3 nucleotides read TGTGCCAGCAGCTTGGCCTTACGGACAGGGGGCGCGGGGCAGTACTTC. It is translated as CASSLALRTGGAGQYF.

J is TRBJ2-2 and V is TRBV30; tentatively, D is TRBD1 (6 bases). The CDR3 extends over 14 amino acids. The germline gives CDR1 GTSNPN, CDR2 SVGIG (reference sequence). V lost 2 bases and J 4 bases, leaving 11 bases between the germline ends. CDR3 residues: CAWSPLGGTGELFF. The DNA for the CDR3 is TGTGCCTGGAGTCCCCTAGGGGGCACCGGGGAGCTGTTTTTT.